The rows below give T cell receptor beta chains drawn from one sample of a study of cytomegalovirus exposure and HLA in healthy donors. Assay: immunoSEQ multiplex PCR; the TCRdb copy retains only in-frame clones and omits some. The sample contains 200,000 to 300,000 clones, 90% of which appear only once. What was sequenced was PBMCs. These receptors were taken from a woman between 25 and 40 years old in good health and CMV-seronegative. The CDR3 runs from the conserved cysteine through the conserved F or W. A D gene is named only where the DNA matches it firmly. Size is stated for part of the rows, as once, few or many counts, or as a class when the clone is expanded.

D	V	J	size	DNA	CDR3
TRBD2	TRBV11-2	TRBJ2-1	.	TGTGCCAGCAGCTTAGGGACTAGCGGGAGCAGATGGGTTGAGCAGTTCTTC	CASSLGTSGSRWVEQFF
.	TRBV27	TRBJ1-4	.	TGTGCCAGCGGCCCTAGACCCGCTAATGAAAAACTGTTTTTT	CASGPRPANEKLFF
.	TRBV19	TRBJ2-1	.	TGTGCCAGTAGAGGGACTTCCACTAGTACTGAGCAGTTCTTC	CASRGTSTSTEQFF
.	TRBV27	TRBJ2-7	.	TGTGCCAGCAGTTTCGGCGGAGAGCAGTACTTC	CASSFGGEQYF
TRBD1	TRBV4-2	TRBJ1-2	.	TGTGCCAGCAGCCAAGATCGGACAGGGTATGGCTACACCTTC	CASSQDRTGYGYTF
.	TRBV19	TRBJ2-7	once	TGTGCCAGTAGTATGGGATTAAGCTACGAGCAGTACTTC	CASSMGLSYEQYF
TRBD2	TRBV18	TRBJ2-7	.	TGTGCCAGCTCACCAACGCTAGCGGCCTCCTACGAGCAGTACTTC	CASSPTLAASYEQYF
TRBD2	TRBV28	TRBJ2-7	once	TGTGCCAGCAGTTCCGGGACTAGCGGGAGGATGCACGAGCAGTACTTC	CASSSGTSGRMHEQYF
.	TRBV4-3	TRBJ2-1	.	TGCGCCAGCAGCCAAGATACACCCGGGACGGGGTACAATGAGCAGTTCTTC	CASSQDTPGTGYNEQFF
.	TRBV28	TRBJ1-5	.	TGTGCCACCGCAGTCCCTGGTCAGCCCCAGCATTTT	CATAVPGQPQHF
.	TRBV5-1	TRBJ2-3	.	TGCGCCAGCAGTGTTACTAGCACAGATACGCAGTATTTT	CASSVTSTDTQYF
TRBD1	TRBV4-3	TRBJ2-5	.	TGCGCCAGCAGCCCAAACAGGGGGCAGAAGACCCAGTACTTC	CASSPNRGQKTQYF
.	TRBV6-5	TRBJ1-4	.	TGTGCCAGCGGTCGGGACACTAATGAAAAACTGTTTTTT	CASGRDTNEKLFF
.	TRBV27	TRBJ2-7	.	TGTGCCAGCAGTTTAGCGCCCAATTACGAGCAGTACTTC	CASSLAPNYEQYF
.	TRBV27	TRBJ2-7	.	TGTGCCAGCAGTTTTGTGGGGGGCGCCTACGAGCAGTACTTC	CASSFVGGAYEQYF
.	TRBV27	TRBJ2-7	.	TGTGCCAGCAGTTTATCCCCTCCCCACGAGCAGTACTTC	CASSLSPPHEQYF
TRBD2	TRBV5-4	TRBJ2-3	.	TGTGCCAGCAGCTTGCGGACTAGCGGGAACGCAGATACGCAGTATTTT	CASSLRTSGNADTQYF
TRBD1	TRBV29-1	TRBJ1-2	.	TGCAGCGTCCCTTCGACAGGGGTTTTCTATGGCTACACCTTC	CSVPSTGVFYGYTF
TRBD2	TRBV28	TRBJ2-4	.	TGTGCCAGCAGTACCGGGACTATCGGGGACATTCAGTACTTC	CASSTGTIGDIQYF
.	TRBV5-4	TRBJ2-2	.	TGTGCCAGCGCTAGCAACACCGGGGAGCTGTTTTTT	CASASNTGELFF
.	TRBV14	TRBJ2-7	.	TGTGCCAGCAGCCACCACGGAGTCTACGAGCAGTACTTC	CASSHHGVYEQYF
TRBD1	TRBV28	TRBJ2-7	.	TGTGCCAGCACCGGGACAGGGGTATTTTCCTACGAGCAGTACTTC	CASTGTGVFSYEQYF
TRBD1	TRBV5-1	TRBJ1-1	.	TGCGCCAGCAGCTCTTCCGGGACAGGGGGTCGAGGGTACACTGAAGCTTTCTTT	CASSSSGTGGRGYTEAFF
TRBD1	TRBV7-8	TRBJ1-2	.	TGTGCCAGCAGCCTACTGATGACAGGGGTCTATGGCTACACCTTC	CASSLLMTGVYGYTF
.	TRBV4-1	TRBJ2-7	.	TGCGCCAGCAGCCCAAGAGGGGGGCTGTACGAGCAGTACTTC	CASSPRGGLYEQYF
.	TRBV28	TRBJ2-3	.	TGTGCCAGCAGTCCCACGACAGGCTCACCCACAGATACGCAGTATTTT	CASSPTTGSPTDTQYF
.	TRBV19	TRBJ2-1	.	TGTGCCAGTTCGCGGGACACCCGGTACAATGAGCAGTTCTTC	CASSRDTRYNEQFF
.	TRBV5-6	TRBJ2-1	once	TGTGCCAGCAGCTTGTATGGGGAGTCCGTAGGAAATGAGCAGTTCTTC	CASSLYGESVGNEQFF
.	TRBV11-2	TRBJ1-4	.	TGTGCCAGCAGCGTCCCGGGACCTCGGGGTGAAAAACTGTTTTTT	CASSVPGPRGEKLFF
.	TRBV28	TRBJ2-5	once	TGTGCCAGCAGTTTAGTTACGGGGGCATTCGCGGAGACCCAGTACTTC	CASSLVTGAFAETQYF
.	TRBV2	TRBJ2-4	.	TGTGCCAGCACAAGGGTGCCTGCCGACGGGAACATTCAGTACTTC	CASTRVPADGNIQYF
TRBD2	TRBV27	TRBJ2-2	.	TGTGCCAGCAGTCGGACTAGCGGGAGGCCCGGGGAGCTGTTTTTT	CASSRTSGRPGELFF
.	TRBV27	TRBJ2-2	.	TGTGCCAGCAGTTTAACGGCGAACACCGGGGAGCTGTTTTTT	CASSLTANTGELFF
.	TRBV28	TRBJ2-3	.	TGTGCCAGCAGGGGAGATACGCAGTATTTT	CASRGDTQYF
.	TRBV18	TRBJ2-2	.	TGTGCCAGCTCACCACCTATCAGCGGCTACACCGGGGAGCTGTTTTTT	CASSPPISGYTGELFF
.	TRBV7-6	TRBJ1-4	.	TGTGCCAGCAGCTTAGGCCCCGTCGAGCGAGCAGCTAATGAAAAACTGTTTTTT	CASSLGPVERAANEKLFF
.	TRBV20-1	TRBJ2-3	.	TGCAGTGCCACCTCGCAAGATACGCAGTATTTT	CSATSQDTQYF
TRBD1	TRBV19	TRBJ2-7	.	TGTGCCAGTAGTATCAAGACAGGGGCTAGCGTGGGCGAGCAGTACTTC	CASSIKTGASVGEQYF
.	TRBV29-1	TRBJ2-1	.	TGCAGCGTTGATAAAGGGCTAAGCAACAATGAGCAGTTCTTC	CSVDKGLSNNEQFF
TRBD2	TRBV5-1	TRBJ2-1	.	TGCGCCAGCAGCTTGGGGACTAGCGGGAGTGGATATGAGCAGTTCTTC	CASSLGTSGSGYEQFF
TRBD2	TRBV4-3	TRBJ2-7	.	TGCGCCAGCAGCCAAGCCGGACTAGCTACCTACGAGCAGTACTTC	CASSQAGLATYEQYF
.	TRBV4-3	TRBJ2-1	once	TGCGCCAGCAGCCAAGCCAGGGACTTGGGGTATGAGCAGTTCTTC	CASSQARDLGYEQFF